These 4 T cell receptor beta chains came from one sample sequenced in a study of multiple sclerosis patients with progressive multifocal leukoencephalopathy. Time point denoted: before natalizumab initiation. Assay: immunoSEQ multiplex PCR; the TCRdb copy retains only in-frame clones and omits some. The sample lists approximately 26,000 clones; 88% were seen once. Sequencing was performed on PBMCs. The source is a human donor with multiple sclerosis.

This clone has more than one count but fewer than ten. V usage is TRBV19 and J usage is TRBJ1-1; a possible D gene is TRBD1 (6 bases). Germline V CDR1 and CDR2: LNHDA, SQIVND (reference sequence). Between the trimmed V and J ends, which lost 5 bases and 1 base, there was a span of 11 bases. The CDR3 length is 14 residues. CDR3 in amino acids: CASSLRTANTEAFF. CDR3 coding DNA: TGTGCCAGTAGTTTAAGGACAGCGAACACTGAAGCTTTCTTT.

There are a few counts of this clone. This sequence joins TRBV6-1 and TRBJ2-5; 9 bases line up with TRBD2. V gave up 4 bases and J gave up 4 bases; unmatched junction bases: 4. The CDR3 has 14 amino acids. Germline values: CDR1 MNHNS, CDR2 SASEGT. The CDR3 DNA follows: TGTGCCAGCAGTGGGCGGGGGGGCCCAGAGACCCAGTACTTC. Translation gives CASSGRGGPETQYF.

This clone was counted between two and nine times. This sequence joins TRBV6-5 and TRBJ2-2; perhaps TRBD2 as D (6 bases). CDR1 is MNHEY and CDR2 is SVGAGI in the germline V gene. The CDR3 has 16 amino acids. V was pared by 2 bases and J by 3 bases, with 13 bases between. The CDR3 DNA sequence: TGTGCCAGCAGTTACAACCCGGGGGTTGACACCGGGGAGCTGTTTTTT. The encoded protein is CASSYNPGVDTGELFF.

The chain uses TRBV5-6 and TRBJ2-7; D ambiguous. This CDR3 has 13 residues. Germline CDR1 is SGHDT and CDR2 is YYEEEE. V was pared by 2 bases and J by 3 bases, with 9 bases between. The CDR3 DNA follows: TGTGCCAGCAGCTTATTGGCCATCTACGAGCAGTACTTC. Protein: CASSLLAIYEQYF.